The 22 T cell receptor beta chains in this list originate from one sample, sequenced in a study of blood T cell repertoires in COVID-19. Sequenced by immunoSEQ multiplex PCR; TCRdb stores in-frame clones only, minus some. The sample yields about 480,000 clones, over 75% seen once. Sequencing was done on a sample of PBMCs or T cells enriched from blood (not recorded which). Receptor source: a woman aged 40 to 50 who had recovered from COVID-19.

The chain uses TRBV7-6 and TRBJ2-7, with 9 bases identical to TRBD1. Trimming removed 0 bases from V and 1 base from J; junction bases left unmatched: 4. The CDR3 has 16 residues. The germline CDR1 and CDR2 sequences are SGHVS and FNYEAQ. CDR3 bases: TGTGCCAGCAGCTTAGCCCCCGGGACAGGGTCCTACGAGCAGTACTTC. Translating it yields CASSLAPGTGSYEQYF.

This chain joins TRBV9 and TRBJ1-6; 7 nucleotides agree with TRBD1. Trimming at V came to 2 bases and at J to 7 bases, leaving 15 bases not matched to a gene. Per the germline V gene, CDR1 is SGDLS and CDR2 is YYNGEE. This CDR3 region has 18 residues. The chain's CDR3 is CASSVSDRDSLWNSPLHF. For the CDR3, the DNA is TGTGCCAGCAGCGTCTCAGACCGGGACAGCCTTTGGAATTCACCCCTCCACTTT.

The chain joins TRBV11-2 to TRBJ1-2; 10 bases match TRBD1. V was clipped by 3 bases and J by 10 bases; unmatched bases: 11. The CDR3 is 15 amino acids. Germline V gene data show CDR1 as SGHAT and CDR2 as FQNNGV. For the CDR3, the DNA is TGTGCCAGCAGCTTTAGACCGGACAGGGGGGATGTCTACACCTTC. This sequence encodes CASSFRPDRGDVYTF.

The genes are TRBV5-1 and TRBJ1-5, with TRBD1 matching 7 bases. The CDR3 runs 16 residues. Per germline, CDR1 SGHRS and CDR2 YFSETQ. Germline trimming cut 4 bases from V and 2 bases from J; bases unmatched to any gene: 9. CDR3 DNA: TGCGCCAGCAGCCCAACAGGGGCGGTTGGCAATCAGCCCCAGCATTTT. Translated: CASSPTGAVGNQPQHF.

This chain joins TRBV6-5 and TRBJ1-6, with TRBD1 identical over 9 bases. Germline CDR1 and CDR2: MNHEY and SVGAGI. The CDR3 runs to 14 residues. V was pared by 2 bases and J by 7 bases, with 0 bases of the junction left unmatched. The CDR3 region is CASSYGTGNSPLHF. CDR3 coding DNA: TGTGCCAGCAGTTACGGGACAGGGAATTCACCCCTCCACTTT.

As DNA, the CDR3 is TGTGCCATCAGTAACCATCAGGGAAACACCATATATTTT. Translation: CAISNHQGNTIYF. V gene TRBV10-3 combines with J gene TRBJ1-3; the D is unclear. This CDR3 is 13 amino acids long. The ends were cut back, 5 bases at V and 4 bases at J, with 9 bases in the middle. The germline CDR1 and CDR2 sequences are ENHRY and SYGVKD.

The chain carries TRBV6-5 and TRBJ2-7; TRBD1 might be the D (7 bases). CDR1 and CDR2 from the germline V gene are MNHEY and SVGAGI. The CDR3 covers 14 residues. Trimming cost V 5 bases and J 2 bases, with 13 bases left between them. The CDR3 coding sequence is TGTGCCAGCAGTCACGCAGGGGGGCCCTACGAGCAGTACTTC. Translation gives CASSHAGGPYEQYF.

The gene calls are TRBV7-6 and TRBJ1-2; a possible D gene is TRBD1 (5 bases). The CDR3 consists of 12 residues. Trimming shortened V by 4 bases and J by 8 bases, and 11 bases separated the two germline ends. Germline V gene data show CDR1 as SGHVS and CDR2 as FNYEAQ. The CDR3 DNA follows: TGTGCCAGCAGCTCCCCCGGGGGGGGCTACACCTTC. The encoded protein is CASSSPGGGYTF. The entire variable domain, with the rest obtained from reference TRBV7-6 and TRBJ1-2, is as follows: GAGVSQSPRYKVTKRGQDVALRCDPISGHVSLYWYRQALGQGPEFLTYFNYEAQQDKSGLPNDRFSAERPEGSISTLTIQRTEQRDSAMYRCASSSPGGGYTFGSGTRLTVV.

A few counts support this clone. The gene calls are TRBV27 and TRBJ1-1, with D possibly TRBD1 on 5 matching bases. Trimming took 3 bases from V and 3 from J, leaving 11 bases between them. Germline V gives CDR1 MNHEY, CDR2 SMNVEV (reference sequence). CDR3 length: 14 residues. The CDR3: CASSFFQGDTEAFF. DNA for the CDR3: TGTGCCAGCAGTTTCTTCCAGGGTGACACTGAAGCTTTCTTT.

This clone was seen only a few times. The rearrangement joins TRBV6-2 or TRBV6-3 to TRBJ2-7, with 12 bases aligning to TRBD1. The CDR3 loop spans 15 amino acids. Germline trimming cut 4 bases from V and 4 bases from J; bases unmatched to any gene: 5. Looked up from germline, CDR1 is MNHEY and CDR2 is SVGEGT. The CDR3 loop reads CASSFGTGGGYEQYF. The CDR3 bases are TGTGCCAGCAGTTTCGGGACAGGGGGCGGATACGAGCAGTACTTC.

The genes are TRBV24-1 and TRBJ2-1; 14 bases are shared with TRBD2. The CDR3 spans 18 residues. Germline assignment: CDR1 KGHDR and CDR2 SFDVKD. With 3 bases clipped from V and 0 bases from J, the junction kept 3 bases outside the gene matches. The CDR3 sequence is CATSDPGTSGSSYNEQFF. In DNA, the CDR3 is TGTGCCACCAGTGATCCTGGGACTAGCGGGAGCTCCTACAATGAGCAGTTCTTC.

The chain links TRBV18 to TRBJ1-5; 7 nucleotides agree with TRBD1. Germline trimming cut 6 bases from V and 1 base from J; bases unmatched to any gene: 0. The CDR3 loop spans 13 amino acids. CDR1 is KGHSH, CDR2 LQKENI, per germline. The CDR3 sequence: CASSDRSNQPQHF. CDR3 bases: TGTGCCAGCTCGGACAGGAGCAATCAGCCCCAGCATTTT.

V is TRBV12-5 and J is TRBJ2-3; D may be TRBD2 (6 bases). The V and J ends lost 2 bases and 5 bases respectively, with 14 bases between them. The germline gives CDR1 LGHNT, CDR2 FRNRAP. The CDR3 length is 15 residues. CDR3 loop: CASGLSRGSRDTQYF. CDR3 in DNA: TGTGCTAGTGGTTTGTCTCGGGGGAGTAGAGATACGCAGTATTTT.

The chain has TRBV7-2 and TRBJ1-2; TRBD1 matches at 7 bases. CDR1 SGHTA and CDR2 FQGNSA come from the germline V gene. This CDR3 region has 13 residues. Germline trimming cut 3 bases from V and 7 bases from J; bases unmatched to any gene: 5. CDR3 bases: TGTGCCAGCAGCTTGAGGACAGGTGGTGGCTACACCTTC. It codes for CASSLRTGGGYTF.

As for this clone: Mismatch with germline at one junction end may stem from a read error. The chain combines TRBV12-3 or TRBV12-4 with TRBJ1-1; unclear D gene. The CDR3 spans 13 residues. The CDR3 bases are TGTGCCAGCAGTTTATTAGCTAACACTGAATCTTTCTTT. It translates to CASSLLANTESFF.

The genes are TRBV5-8 and TRBJ1-4; TRBD1 might be the D (5 bases). This CDR3 has 14 amino acids. Germline V gives CDR1 SGHTS, CDR2 YDEGEE. The ends were cut back, 5 bases at V and 0 bases at J, with 8 bases in the middle. The CDR3 DNA reads TGTGCCAGCAGGAACAGGCCAACTAATGAAAAACTGTTTTTT. This gives the protein CASRNRPTNEKLFF.

The chain uses TRBV6-2 or TRBV6-3 and TRBJ1-2; D perhaps matches TRBD1 (6 bases). The ends were cut back, 5 bases at V and 2 bases at J, with 15 bases in the middle. Per germline, CDR1 MNHEY and CDR2 SVGEGT. The CDR3 covers 15 residues. CDR3 residues: CASSLGQRSNYGYTF. The CDR3, as DNA: TGTGCCAGCAGTCTTGGACAGAGATCCAACTATGGCTACACCTTC.

The DNA for the CDR3 is TGTGCCAGCTCACCACGGACGGCGGGAGGGCTACGAGAGACCCAGTACTTC. This sequence encodes CASSPRTAGGLRETQYF. This sequence joins TRBV18 and TRBJ2-5, with 9 bases identical to TRBD2. Per the germline V gene, CDR1 is KGHSH and CDR2 is LQKENI. V lost 1 base, J lost 4 bases, and 10 bases stayed unmatched. This CDR3 is 17 amino acids long.

V gene TRBV9 combines with J gene TRBJ2-2, with D possibly being TRBD2 (5 bases). This CDR3 is 15 amino acids long. Looked up from germline, CDR1 is SGDLS and CDR2 is YYNGEE. Trimming pared 0 bases from V and 2 bases from J, leaving 8 bases between. The CDR3 nucleotides read TGTGCCAGCAGCGTAGAAGGGAGAAACACCGGGGAGCTGTTTTTT. Translation gives CASSVEGRNTGELFF.

The J gene is TRBJ1-5, the V gene TRBV11-2; 7 bases are shared with TRBD1. The trim removed 4 bases at V and 6 bases at J, leaving 9 bases unmatched. The CDR3 runs 15 residues. The germline V gene encodes CDR1 SGHAT and CDR2 FQNNGV. The CDR3 DNA sequence: TGTGCCAGCAGCTCTAACAGGGGCAGTGGTCAGCCCCAGCATTTT. Its translation is CASSSNRGSGQPQHF.

The chain carries TRBV27 and TRBJ1-2; D is perhaps TRBD1 (6 bases). The ends were cut back, 8 bases at V and 6 bases at J, with 19 bases in the middle. The V gene's germline CDR1 is MNHEY and CDR2 SMNVEV (reference sequence). The CDR3 length is 14 residues. The CDR3 DNA reads TGTGCCAGCGCCAAGGAGGGGGGGGCTCATGGCTACACCTTC. Translating it yields CASAKEGGAHGYTF.

The chain has TRBV11-2 and TRBJ2-4; maybe TRBD2 (6 bases). The CDR3 consists of 15 residues. V was trimmed by 5 bases and J by 4 bases, leaving 15 bases between them. From germline, CDR1 is SGHAT and CDR2 FQNNGV. Here the CDR3 reads CASSDRRATKNIQYF. CDR3 nucleotide sequence: TGTGCCAGCAGCGATCGGAGGGCCACGAAAAACATTCAGTACTTC.